Following are 9 T cell receptor beta chains from one sample sequenced in a study of cytomegalovirus exposure and HLA in healthy donors. The primer mix had 60 Vbeta and 13 Jbeta primers. Repertoires were generated with immunoSEQ multiplex PCR, while TCRdb's copy carries only in-frame clones and drops some. The sample holds more than 100,000 clones; around 80% are singletons and the top ten take about 0.22%. Input material: PBMCs. Receptors were obtained from a man between 50 and 59 years old in good health and CMV-seronegative.

The chain combines TRBV4-1 with TRBJ1-1; D not certain. The CDR3 is made up of 14 amino acids. The ends were cut back, 1 base at V and 8 bases at J, with 14 bases in the middle. Germline CDR1 and CDR2: MGHRA and YSYEKL. CDR3 protein: CASSQVAVSGEAFF. The CDR3 DNA is TGCGCCAGCAGCCAAGTTGCGGTAAGTGGAGAAGCTTTCTTT.

This clone is a singleton in its sample. The V gene is TRBV9, the J gene TRBJ1-1; no firm D call. Germline assignment: CDR1 SGDLS and CDR2 YYNGEE. The CDR3 loop spans 14 amino acids. Trimming left V 0 bases short and J 1 base short, with 7 bases between. CDR3 sequence: CASSVVFGNTEAFF. The CDR3 DNA follows: TGTGCCAGCAGCGTAGTGTTCGGGAACACTGAAGCTTTCTTT.

The J gene is TRBJ1-4, the V gene TRBV19; 10 nucleotides line up with TRBD1. Germline-derived CDR1 and CDR2 are LNHDA and SQIVND (reference sequence). This CDR3 contains 14 residues. With 5 bases clipped from V and 7 bases from J, the junction kept 4 bases outside the gene matches. CDR3 sequence (DNA): TGTGCCAGTAGTCAGGACAGGGGGAGTGAAAAACTGTTTTTT. Its protein is CASSQDRGSEKLFF.

This sequence joins TRBV7-3 and TRBJ2-1; 14 nucleotides agree with TRBD2. This CDR3 region has 15 residues. Unmatched junction bases numbered 3, after V lost 5 bases and J lost 6 bases. The V gene's germline CDR1 is SGHTA and CDR2 FQGTGA. CDR3 coding DNA: TGTGCCAGCAGCACCGGGACTAGCGGGGGCAATGAGCAGTTCTTC. Amino acids: CASSTGTSGGNEQFF.

V and J are TRBV11-2 and TRBJ1-3, with D possibly being TRBD1 (6 bases). The CDR3 contains 14 residues. Germline-derived CDR1 and CDR2 are SGHAT and FQNNGV. The V and J ends lost 1 base and 6 bases respectively, with 10 bases between them. In DNA, the CDR3 is TGTGCCAGCAGCTTAGTAGGGGGAATAAACACCATATATTTT. Its protein product is CASSLVGGINTIYF.

As regards this clone: The DNA is left out, because the CDR3 cannot be placed on it with certainty; the CDR3 is given as TCRdb lists it. The genes are TRBV15 and TRBJ2-2; the table gives TRBD1 as D, unverified against the DNA. The CDR3 totals 20 residues, both ends included. Looked up from germline, CDR1 is LNHNV and CDR2 is YYDKDF (reference sequence). The CDR3 loop reads CATSILGDKQGNPNTGELFF.

V usage is TRBV7-8 and J usage is TRBJ2-7; 9 bases are shared with TRBD2. The CDR3 totals 13 residues. V trimming: 3 bases; J trimming: 5 bases; junction bases outside the gene matches: 2. Germline loops: CDR1 SGHVS, CDR2 FQNEAQ. The CDR3 bases are TGTGCCAGCAGCTTTAGCGGGAGTAACGAGCAGTACTTC. As protein: CASSFSGSNEQYF.

The chain has TRBV5-1 and TRBJ2-7; 7 bases map to TRBD1. This CDR3 has 14 residues. Germline values: CDR1 SGHRS, CDR2 YFSETQ. The ends lost 4 bases at V and 7 bases at J; junction bases unmatched: 11. The CDR3, as DNA: TGCGCCAGCAGCGTAAACACAGGGGTTGGGGAGCAGTACTTC. Encoded protein: CASSVNTGVGEQYF. The whole variable domain, remainder taken from reference TRBV5-1 and TRBJ2-7, is KAGVTQTPRYLIKTRGQQVTLSCSPISGHRSVSWYQQTPGQGLQFLFEYFSETQRNKGNFPGRFSGRQFSNSRSEMNVSTLELGDSALYLCASSVNTGVGEQYFGPGTRLTVT.

This chain links TRBV7-2 with TRBJ2-3; 9 positions agree with TRBD2. J gave up 2 bases and V 1 base, and 4 bases lay outside the gene matches. The CDR3 is 16 amino acids. CDR1 is SGHTA, CDR2 FQGNSA, per germline. The CDR3 sequence: CASSLEAGGSTDTQYF. The CDR3 DNA reads as TGTGCCAGCAGCTTAGAAGCGGGGGGTTCCACAGATACGCAGTATTTT.